This T cell receptor beta chain was documented in a study of T cell repertoires in cytomegalovirus infection. In the study overall: The study used recently identified HLA-C-restricted and well-studied HLA-B-restricted CMV epitopes. Matching HLA type, along with CMV infection, was indicated by public TCR beta signatures. Study-level points and caveats: HLA-C-restricted CMV clonotypes gave the most frequent clonotype in two of eight donors. Carriers of CMV and the relevant HLA type were discriminated by public TCR beta frequency.

TCRdb used MiXCR to reprocess the reads, holding one entry per CDR3 protein. The sample contains around 34,000 distinct CDR3 sequences, about 48% of which appear only once. Turning to this clonotype: Antigen: not known.

Germline lookup yields CDR1 SGHVS and CDR2 FQNEAQ. The V and J ends lost 5 bases and 15 bases respectively, with 26 bases between them. The CDR3 totals 15 residues. V is TRBV7-8 and J is TRBJ2-1; possible D gene TRBD2, 7 bases. The input for sequencing was CD8+ T cells from cultured PBMCs, taken from culture after CMV antigen stimulation. This clonotype originated in a human donor in good health (CMV status not recorded). Some clones in this sample may be carry-over from other donors' samples. CDR3 nucleotide sequence: TGTGCCAGCAGCGAGGGGGGGAGCTCCTACAATGATCTGTTCTTC. Its protein is CASSEGGSSYNDLFF.